This T cell receptor beta chain was profiled in a study of shared clonotypes between healthy human individuals. General study findings and limits: The small donor group covered limited genetic and exposure diversity. The study generally estimated greater richness for naive than memory subsets.

Into CD45RA+ naive and CD45RA-negative memory subsets, the CD4+ cells were split. Authors' processing steps: Quality scores were absent from the junction-only immunoSEQ sequences, so filtering differed. Data came from immunoSEQ multiplex PCR; TCRdb stores just in-frame clones and leaves some out. The DNA gave D and trimming, while V, J and clone size come from that table. The sample contains approximately 2.3 million clones, roughly 93% of which appear only once. A word on this clone: Its antigen remains unidentified.

The sequencing sample was made of naive CD4+ T cells from PBMCs. Sample subset: CD45RA+ positively selected. The sequence was obtained from a man aged 18 to 29 in good health. Some clones in this sample may be carry-over from other donors' samples.

CDR3 residues: CASSRGGFADQPQHF. DNA of the CDR3: TGTGCCAGCTCGAGAGGGGGCTTTGCCGATCAGCCCCAGCATTTT. The chain couples TRBV19 to TRBJ1-5; the match to TRBD1 covers 7 bases. The CDR3 runs 15 residues. The V gene end was trimmed by 9 bases and the J gene end by 5 bases; junction bases not matched to a gene: 13. The germline gives CDR1 LNHDA, CDR2 SQIVND (reference sequence). The full variable domain, its missing parts supplied by reference TRBV19 and TRBJ1-5, is DGGITQSPKYLFRKEGQNVTLSCEQNLNHDAMYWYRQDPGQGLRLIYYSQIVNDFQKGDIAEGYSVSREKKESFPLTVTSAQKNPTAFYLCASSRGGFADQPQHFGDGTRLSIL.